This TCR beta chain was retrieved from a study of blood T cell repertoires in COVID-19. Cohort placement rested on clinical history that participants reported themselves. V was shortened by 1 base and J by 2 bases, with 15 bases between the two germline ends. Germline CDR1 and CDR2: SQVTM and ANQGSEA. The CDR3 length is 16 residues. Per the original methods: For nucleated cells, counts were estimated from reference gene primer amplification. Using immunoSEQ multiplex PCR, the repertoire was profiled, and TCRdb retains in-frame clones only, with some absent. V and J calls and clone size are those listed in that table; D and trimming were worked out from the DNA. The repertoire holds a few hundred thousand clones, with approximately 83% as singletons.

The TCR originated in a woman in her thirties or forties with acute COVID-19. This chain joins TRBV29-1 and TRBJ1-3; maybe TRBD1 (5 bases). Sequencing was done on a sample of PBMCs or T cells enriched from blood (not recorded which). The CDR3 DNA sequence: TGCAGCGTTGAAGGAAGCGGTGGGGGGGCTGGAAACACCATATATTTT. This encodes CSVEGSGGGAGNTIYF.